One sample yielded the 21 T cell receptor beta chains listed below, sequenced in a study of blood T cell repertoires in COVID-19. Clones were sequenced by immunoSEQ multiplex PCR, and TCRdb holds only the in-frame ones, with some missing. This sample has 80,000 or so clones; 70% to 90% occur once, and the top ten carry approximately 10%. Input material: peripheral blood. The receptors shown here come from a man in his sixties with COVID-19, enrolled during active disease.

The chain uses TRBV3-1 (or the pseudogene TRBV3-2) and TRBJ1-1, with TRBD1 matching over 10 bases. This CDR3 spans 14 amino acids. The trim removed 5 bases at V and 11 bases at J, leaving 11 bases unmatched. Germline V gene sequence: CDR1 LGHDT, CDR2 YNNKEL (reference sequence). Here the CDR3 reads CASSLPGQGFSAFF. CDR3 nucleotides: TGTGCCAGCAGCTTACCGGGACAGGGGTTTTCCGCTTTCTTT.

The genes are TRBV28 and TRBJ2-7, with 10 bases aligning to TRBD2. The CDR3 is 17 residues long. V dropped 5 bases and J dropped 5; count of bases not matched to a gene: 15. Germline V lookup: CDR1 MDHEN, CDR2 SYDVKM. The CDR3 nucleotides read TGTGCCAGCAGTAGAACCGTTAGCGGGGGGTCATTGAACGAGCAGTACTTC. Its protein product is CASSRTVSGGSLNEQYF. Drawing the rest from reference TRBV28 and TRBJ2-7, the complete variable domain is DVKVTQSSRYLVKRTGEKVFLECVQDMDHENMFWYRQDPGLGLRLIYFSYDVKMKEKGDIPEGYSVSREKKERFSLILESASTNQTSMYLCASSRTVSGGSLNEQYFGPGTRLTVT.

The chain couples TRBV12-2 to TRBJ2-5; the table assigns TRBD2, which was not confirmed against the DNA. TRBV12-2 is tagged as a pseudogene. CDR3 length equals 15 residues. The CDR3 protein is CASRLASGGGETQYF. CDR3 in DNA: TGTGCAAGTCGCTTGGCTAGCGGGGGCGGTGAGACCCAGTACTTC.

V is TRBV18 and J is TRBJ1-6, with D possibly matching TRBD1 (5 bases). Germline CDR1 and CDR2: KGHSH and LQKENI. The CDR3 sequence is 13 residues long. V was clipped by 3 bases and J by 10 bases, with 10 bases between them. The CDR3 region has the DNA TGTGCCAGCTCACCGGGGCTGCGGTCACCCCTCCACTTT. It specifies CASSPGLRSPLHF.

V and J are TRBV7-2 and TRBJ1-1, with unresolved D. Trimming pared 1 base from V and 11 bases from J, leaving 17 bases between. This CDR3 spans 14 amino acids. From germline, CDR1 is SGHTA and CDR2 FQGNSA. The CDR3 region has the DNA TGTGCCAGCAGCTTAGTTAGGCAGGCCTCAGTTGCTTTCTTT. As protein: CASSLVRQASVAFF.

V gene TRBV2 combines with J gene TRBJ1-2; D is undetermined. CDR1 is SNHLY and CDR2 is FYNNEI in the germline V gene. The V end was cut by 4 bases, the J end by 7 bases, with 13 bases between. The CDR3 runs 13 residues. The CDR3 nucleotides are TGTGCCAGCAGTGCACAGCCCAATTCTGGCTACACCTTC. It encodes CASSAQPNSGYTF. Full variable domain (outside the CDR3, taken from reference TRBV2 and TRBJ1-2): EPEVTQTPSHQVTQMGQEVILRCVPISNHLYFYWYRQILGQKVEFLVSFYNNEISEKSEIFDDQFSVERPDGSNFTLKIRSTKLEDSAMYFCASSAQPNSGYTFGSGTRLTVV.

The rearrangement links TRBV19 to TRBJ2-7, with TRBD1 matching 8 bases. The CDR3 is 14 residues long. J gave up 1 base and V 1 base, and 0 bases lay outside the gene matches. Germline lookup yields CDR1 LNHDA and CDR2 SQIVND (reference sequence). CDR3 bases: TGTGCCAGTAGTATAGGGACAGGGTCCTACGAGCAGTACTTC. Its protein product is CASSIGTGSYEQYF.

J is TRBJ1-4 and V is TRBV19; 7 positions agree with TRBD1. The trim removed 3 bases at V and 5 bases at J, leaving 6 bases unmatched. This CDR3 is built from 15 residues. Germline CDR1 and CDR2: LNHDA and SQIVND (reference sequence). The CDR3 coding sequence is TGTGCCAGTAGTATCTTGGGACAGCACAATGAAAAACTGTTTTTT. Protein product: CASSILGQHNEKLFF.

This chain joins TRBV5-1 and TRBJ1-1; 8 bases line up with TRBD1. The CDR3 spans 13 residues. CDR1 SGHRS and CDR2 YFSETQ come from the germline V gene. V was clipped by 1 base and J by 7 bases; unmatched bases: 3. CDR3 amino acids: CASSLLDRVEAFF. In nucleotides, the CDR3 is TGCGCCAGCAGCTTGCTGGACAGGGTTGAAGCTTTCTTT.

V usage is TRBV24-1 and J usage is TRBJ1-5, with D possibly TRBD1 on 5 matching bases. CDR1 and CDR2 (germline): KGHDR, SFDVKD. V was trimmed by 4 bases and J by 2 bases, leaving 17 bases between them. The CDR3 runs to 17 residues. The CDR3 bases are TGTGCCACCAGTGACCATATTAGGGGTCTCGGCAATCAGCCCCAGCATTTT. Its protein is CATSDHIRGLGNQPQHF.

This chain joins TRBV5-6 and TRBJ1-5, with TRBD1 as a possible D gene (6 bases). Deletions cut 1 base from V and 0 bases from J, with 11 bases between. The CDR3 extends over 16 amino acids. CDR1 and CDR2 (germline): SGHDT, YYEEEE. The CDR3 nucleotides are TGTGCCAGCAGCTTGTTAGGGGGGGATAGCAATCAGCCCCAGCATTTT. It is translated as CASSLLGGDSNQPQHF. Full variable domain (outside the CDR3, taken from reference TRBV5-6 and TRBJ1-5): DAGVTQSPTHLIKTRGQQVTLRCSPKSGHDTVSWYQQALGQGPQFIFQYYEEEERQRGNFPDRFSGHQFPNYSSELNVNALLLGDSALYLCASSLLGGDSNQPQHFGDGTRLSIL.

The chain has TRBV5-6 and TRBJ1-3, with D tentatively TRBD1 (6 bases). This CDR3 contains 15 residues. Germline V lookup: CDR1 SGHDT, CDR2 YYEEEE. The V gene lost 4 bases and the J gene lost 2 bases, with 13 bases spanning the gap. The CDR3 sequence: CASSKQGVTGNTIYF. CDR3 nucleotide sequence: TGTGCCAGCAGCAAACAGGGAGTAACTGGAAACACCATATATTTT.

This chain connects TRBV4-1 to TRBJ2-1, with 12 nucleotides matching TRBD2. Per the germline V gene, CDR1 is MGHRA and CDR2 is YSYEKL. CDR3 length: 17 residues. V was clipped by 0 bases and J by 4 bases; unmatched bases: 4. CDR3 loop: CASSQDWLAGGYNEQFF. The CDR3 DNA is TGCGCCAGCAGCCAAGATTGGCTAGCGGGGGGGTACAATGAGCAGTTCTTC.

The chain links TRBV6-5 to TRBJ1-4; no definite D call. Germline CDR1 and CDR2: MNHEY and SVGAGI. This CDR3 region has 13 residues. CDR3 coding DNA: TGTGCTTCCGTGCAGGTTAATAATGAAAAACTGTTTTTT. It yields the protein CASVQVNNEKLFF.

The chain couples TRBV11-2 to TRBJ1-2; no reliable D call. The CDR3 has 14 residues. Germline CDR1 reads SGHAT; CDR2 reads FQNNGV. Trimming cost V 2 bases and J 2 bases, with 9 bases left between them. The CDR3 DNA sequence: TGTGCCAGCAGCTTATCGTGGCAGAACTATGGCTACACCTTC. Its protein is CASSLSWQNYGYTF.

Concerning this clone itself: One end of the junction varies from germline; a read error may be responsible. J is TRBJ1-3 and V is TRBV2; 7 bases fit TRBD1. Germline V gene data show CDR1 as SNHLY and CDR2 as FYNNEI. CDR3 length: 18 residues. CDR3 amino acids: CASCESQGVLYLGNTIYF. CDR3 bases: TGTGCCAGCTGTGAGAGTCAGGGGGTCTTGTATTTAGGAAACACCATATATTTT.

This clone came up once. One junction end does not reproduce the germline sequence, and a read error may be involved. The chain has TRBV4-2 and TRBJ2-3, with D perhaps matching TRBD2 (5 bases). Germline CDR1 and CDR2: LGHNA and YNFKEQ. This CDR3 has 12 residues. DNA for the CDR3: TGTGCCAGCAGCCAAGATGGACTTCAGTTCTCATTT. Protein product: CASSQDGLQFSF.

The gene calls are TRBV9 and TRBJ2-3; 10 bases agree with TRBD2. The germline V gene has CDR1 SGDLS and CDR2 YYNGEE. Germline trimming cut 0 bases from V and 3 bases from J; bases unmatched to any gene: 4. This CDR3 spans 16 amino acids. CDR3: CASSVGTSGVTDTQYF. CDR3 sequence (DNA): TGTGCCAGCAGCGTAGGAACTAGCGGGGTGACAGATACGCAGTATTTT. Full variable domain (missing parts from reference TRBV9 and TRBJ2-3): DSGVTQTPKHLITATGQRVTLRCSPRSGDLSVYWYQQSLDQGLQFLIQYYNGEERAKGNILERFSAQQFPDLHSELNLSSLELGDSALYFCASSVGTSGVTDTQYFGPGTRLTVL.

The chain links TRBV27 to TRBJ2-2; 9 bases match TRBD1. The CDR3 sequence is 15 residues long. Germline V gives CDR1 MNHEY, CDR2 SMNVEV (reference sequence). J gave up 4 bases and V 3 bases, and 3 bases lay outside the gene matches. The CDR3, as DNA: TGTGCCAGCAGTTTCGAGACAGGGGGCACCGGGGAGCTGTTTTTT. It translates to CASSFETGGTGELFF.

The V gene is TRBV6-6, the J gene TRBJ1-5; D not certain. V was clipped by 2 bases and J by 7 bases, with 15 bases between them. The CDR3 spans 15 residues. CDR1 and CDR2 from the germline V gene are MNHNY and SVGAGI (reference sequence). The CDR3 region has the DNA TGTGCCAGCAGTTACGGGCTGGAAATCGAACAGCCCCAGCATTTT. Residues: CASSYGLEIEQPQHF.

The V call is TRBV5-1, the J call TRBJ2-2; 10 nucleotides match TRBD2. J was trimmed by 0 bases and V by 2 bases; bases with no gene match: 1. This CDR3 spans 16 amino acids. Per germline, CDR1 SGHRS and CDR2 YFSETQ. The CDR3 DNA reads TGCGCCAGCAGCTTAAGCGGGAGGGCGAACACCGGGGAGCTGTTTTTT. Protein: CASSLSGRANTGELFF.